Listed below are T cell receptor beta chains from one sample, sequenced in a study of OX40 agonist ivuxolimab in advanced cancers. Profiling relied on immunoSEQ multiplex PCR, and the TCRdb table lists in-frame clones only, not all of them. Among some 64,000 clones listed, nearly 95% were seen once. Sequencing was performed on CD4+ or CD8+ T cells sorted from blood, taken in a trial of the OX40 agonist ivuxolimab. The receptors come from an adult with an advanced solid tumor such as melanoma, head and neck, liver or kidney cancer. Each CDR3 is given without its conserved first and last residue.

V	J	CDR3
TRBV19	TRBJ2-1	ASSSLSLGGGEQF
TRBV10-3	TRBJ2-1	AISEISYPRSREQF
TRBV27	TRBJ2-7	ASSSGLEVYEQY
TRBV30	TRBJ1-2	AWSVPRQGTYGYT
TRBV4-1	TRBJ1-5	ASSQAPGLNQPQH
TRBV5-3	TRBJ1-1	ARSLAQRTNTEAF
TRBV7-2	TRBJ2-5	ASSYLGGFQQETQY
TRBV5-6	TRBJ2-4	ASSFSSKNIQY
TRBV7-9	TRBJ2-7	ASSLVEAYEQY
TRBV5-1	TRBJ2-7	ASSSGLAVYEQY
TRBV7-9	TRBJ2-1	ASIPTMGGNDHEQF
TRBV9	TRBJ2-1	ASSPRGLDEQF
TRBV6-6	TRBJ1-1	ASSYPSPYRNTEAF
TRBV4-3	TRBJ2-1	ASSQDRTLPALEQF
TRBV5-1	TRBJ2-7	ASQGQGPDEQY
TRBV7-9	TRBJ2-3	ASIYGLAGAADTQY
TRBV28	TRBJ1-2	ASSPLTGYMRDGYT
TRBV10-2	TRBJ2-1	ASSDPLADPYNEQF
TRBV4-1	TRBJ2-7	ASSQDLAGTYEQY
TRBV5-6	TRBJ2-2	ASSLDGRGRTGELF
TRBV7-3	TRBJ2-7	ASSLTGQGRDEQY
TRBV5-4	TRBJ2-7	ASSLGAGAAYEQY
TRBV30	TRBJ1-4	AWSVTGALSEKLF
TRBV4-1	TRBJ2-2	ASSPISGELF
TRBV5-6	TRBJ2-5	ASSTPPTGIGRETQY
TRBV27	TRBJ2-1	ASSGGRDSYNEQF
TRBV28	TRBJ1-2	ASSPATGEVNYGYT
TRBV6-1	TRBJ2-7	ASRDPRGPNYEQY
TRBV7-3	TRBJ2-7	ASSPDRYEQY
TRBV7-9	TRBJ2-7	ASSPRGTSSYEQY
TRBV2	TRBJ1-2	ASSDATVYGYT
TRBV28	TRBJ2-7	ASSNRDIFYEQY